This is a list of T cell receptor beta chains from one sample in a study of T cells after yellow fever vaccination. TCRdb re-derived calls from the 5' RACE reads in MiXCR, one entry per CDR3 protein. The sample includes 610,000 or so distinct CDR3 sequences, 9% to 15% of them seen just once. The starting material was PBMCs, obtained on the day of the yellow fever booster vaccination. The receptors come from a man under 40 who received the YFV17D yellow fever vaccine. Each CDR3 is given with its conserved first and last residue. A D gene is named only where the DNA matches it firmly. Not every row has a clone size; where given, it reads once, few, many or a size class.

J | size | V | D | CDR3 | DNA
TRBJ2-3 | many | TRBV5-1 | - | CASSFAGGTDTQYF | TGTGCCAGCAGTTTCGCAGGGGGGACAGATACGCAGTATTTT
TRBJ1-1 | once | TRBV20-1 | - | CSARDLLAFF | TGCAGTGCTAGAGATCTGTTAGCTTTCTTT
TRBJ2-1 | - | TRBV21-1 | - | CASSPWASGSHNEQFF | -
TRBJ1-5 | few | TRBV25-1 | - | CASSEWTANQPQHF | TGTGCCAGCAGTGAATGGACCGCAAATCAGCCCCAGCATTTT
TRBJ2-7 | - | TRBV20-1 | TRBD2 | CSARLAGRGEQYF | TGCAGTGCTAGACTTGCGGGGAGGGGTGAGCAGTACTTC
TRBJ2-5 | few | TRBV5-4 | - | CASSLGWTTQETQYF | TGTGCCAGCAGCTTGGGATGGACTACACAAGAGACCCAGTACTTC
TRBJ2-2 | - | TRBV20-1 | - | CSASGPNTGELFF | TGCAGTGCTAGCGGCCCCAACACCGGGGAGCTGTTTTTT
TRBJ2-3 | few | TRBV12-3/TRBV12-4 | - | CASSPIWVASTDTQYF | TGTGCCAGCAGCCCTATATGGGTAGCGAGCACAGATACGCAGTATTTT
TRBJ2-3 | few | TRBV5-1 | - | CASSVPPGAASTDTQYF | TGCGCCAGTAGCGTGCCCCCCGGCGCTGCTAGCACAGATACGCAGTATTTT
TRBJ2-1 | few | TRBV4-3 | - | CASSQAYSERYNEQFF | TGCGCCAGCAGCCAAGCTTACTCTGAGCGGTACAATGAGCAGTTCTTC
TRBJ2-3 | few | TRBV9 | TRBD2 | CASNSGLAGSVTQYF | TGTGCCAGCAACTCGGGACTAGCGGGAAGTGTAACGCAGTATTTT
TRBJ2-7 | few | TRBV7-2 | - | CASSLLPAREQYF | TGTGCCAGCAGCTTATTGCCCGCGAGGGAGCAGTACTTC
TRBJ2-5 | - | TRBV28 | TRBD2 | CASTLAGEVVGPETQYF | TGTGCCAGCACTCTTGCGGGGGAAGTCGTTGGTCCAGAGACCCAGTACTTC
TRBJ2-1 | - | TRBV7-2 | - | CASSTGDRGKQFF | TGTGCCAGCAGCACCGGAGACCGCGGGAAGCAGTTCTTC
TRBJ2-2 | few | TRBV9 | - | CASSVSAQNTGELFF | TGTGCCAGCAGCGTTAGCGCCCAGAACACCGGGGAGCTGTTTTTT
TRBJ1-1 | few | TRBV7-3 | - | CASSSGTPREAFF | TGTGCCAGCAGCTCGGGGACACCCCGGGAAGCTTTCTTT
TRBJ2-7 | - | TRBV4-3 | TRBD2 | CASSQGTSVIHEQYF | TGCGCCAGCAGCCAAGGGACTAGCGTAATCCACGAGCAGTACTTC
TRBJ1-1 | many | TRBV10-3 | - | CAISEVQNTEAFF | TGTGCCATCAGTGAGGTGCAGAACACTGAAGCTTTCTTT
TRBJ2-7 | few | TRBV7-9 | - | CASSLSAEKRAEQYF | TGTGCCAGCAGCTTAAGTGCGGAGAAGCGTGCCGAGCAGTACTTC
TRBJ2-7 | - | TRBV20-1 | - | CSAREGPGSRVQYF | TGCAGTGCTAGGGAGGGCCCAGGATCCAGGGTGCAGTACTTC
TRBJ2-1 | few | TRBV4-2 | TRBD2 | CASSQEGTRGVNEQFF | TGTGCCAGCAGCCAAGAGGGGACTAGAGGGGTCAATGAGCAGTTCTTC
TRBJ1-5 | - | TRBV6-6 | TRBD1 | CASRDRGLQPQHF | TGTGCCAGCCGGGACAGGGGGCTTCAGCCCCAGCATTTT
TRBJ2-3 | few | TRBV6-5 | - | CASTGFTDTQYF | TGTGCCAGCACGGGATTCACAGATACGCAGTATTTT
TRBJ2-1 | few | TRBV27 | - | CASHRGNEQFF | TGTGCCAGTCACCGGGGCAATGAGCAGTTCTTC
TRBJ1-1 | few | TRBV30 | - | CAWSVGGNTEAFF | TGTGCCTGGAGTGTAGGGGGGAACACTGAAGCTTTCTTT
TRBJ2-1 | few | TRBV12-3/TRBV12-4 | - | CASSRSNIITDEQFF | TGTGCCAGCAGTCGATCTAACATTATAACGGATGAGCAGTTCTTC
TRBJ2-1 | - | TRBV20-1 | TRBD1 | CSAANSGTGSEQFF | TGCAGTGCTGCAAATTCCGGGACAGGGAGTGAGCAGTTCTTC
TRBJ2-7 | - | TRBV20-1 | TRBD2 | CSARRPGTSLHEQYF | TGCAGTGCTAGAAGGCCCGGGACTAGCTTACACGAGCAGTACTTC
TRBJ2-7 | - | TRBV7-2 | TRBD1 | CASSLDHRGYEQYF | TGTGCCAGCAGCTTAGACCACAGGGGGTACGAGCAGTACTTC
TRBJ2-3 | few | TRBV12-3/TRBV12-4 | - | CASSSGRRRTDTQYF | TGTGCCAGCAGCTCGGGGAGAAGGAGGACAGATACGCAGTATTTT
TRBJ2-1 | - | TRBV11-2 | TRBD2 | CASRAGRLADNEQFF | TGTGCCAGCAGGGCCGGGAGACTAGCGGACAATGAGCAGTTCTTC
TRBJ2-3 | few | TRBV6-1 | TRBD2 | CASSKRTSGTSTDTQYF | TGTGCCAGCAGTAAACGGACTAGCGGAACTAGCACAGATACGCAGTATTTT
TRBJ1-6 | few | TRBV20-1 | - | CSDKGPGNSPLHF | TGCAGTGACAAGGGACCTGGGAATTCACCCCTCCACTTT
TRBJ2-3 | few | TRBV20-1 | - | CSSPITDTQYF | TGTAGTTCCCCTATCACAGATACGCAGTATTTT
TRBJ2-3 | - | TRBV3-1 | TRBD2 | CASSQDPSGRVRTDTQYF | TGTGCCAGCAGCCAAGATCCTAGCGGGAGAGTACGCACAGATACGCAGTATTTT
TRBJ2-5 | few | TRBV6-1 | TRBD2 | CASKGGRAIQETQYF | TGTGCCAGCAAAGGCGGGAGGGCCATTCAAGAGACCCAGTACTTC
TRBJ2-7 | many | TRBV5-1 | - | CASSLPNSYEQYF | TGCGCCAGCAGCTTGCCCAACTCCTACGAGCAGTACTTC
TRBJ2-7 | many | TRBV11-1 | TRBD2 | CASSLGLTSGLSAYEQYF | TGTGCCAGCAGCTTAGGGCTGACTAGCGGACTCTCAGCCTACGAGCAGTACTTC
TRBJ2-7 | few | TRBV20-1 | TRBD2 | CSARVFQAGAGEQYF | TGCAGTGCTAGAGTGTTCCAAGCGGGGGCTGGCGAGCAGTACTTC
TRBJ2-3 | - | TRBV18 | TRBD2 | CASSPSGGTFADTQYF | TGTGCCAGCTCACCCTCCGGGGGGACCTTCGCAGATACGCAGTATTTT
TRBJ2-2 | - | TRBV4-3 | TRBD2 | CASSQETSGRWTGELFF | TGCGCCAGCAGCCAAGAGACGAGCGGGAGATGGACCGGGGAGCTGTTTTTT
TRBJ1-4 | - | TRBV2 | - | CASSEGSFEKLFF | TGTGCCAGCAGTGAGGGGTCATTCGAAAAACTGTTTTTT
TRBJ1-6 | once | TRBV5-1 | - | CASSLEDSSPLHF | TGCGCCAGCAGCCTCGAGGACAGCTCACCCCTCCACTTT
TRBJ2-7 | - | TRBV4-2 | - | CASSPEDFTYEQYF | TGTGCCAGCAGCCCCGAGGACTTTACCTACGAGCAGTACTTC
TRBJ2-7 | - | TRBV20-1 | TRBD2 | CSARHSGRAAEQYF | TGCAGTGCTCGCCATAGCGGGAGGGCCGCCGAGCAGTACTTC
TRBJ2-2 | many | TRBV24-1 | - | CATSDPYTGELFF | TGTGCCACCAGTGATCCCTACACCGGGGAGCTGTTTTTT